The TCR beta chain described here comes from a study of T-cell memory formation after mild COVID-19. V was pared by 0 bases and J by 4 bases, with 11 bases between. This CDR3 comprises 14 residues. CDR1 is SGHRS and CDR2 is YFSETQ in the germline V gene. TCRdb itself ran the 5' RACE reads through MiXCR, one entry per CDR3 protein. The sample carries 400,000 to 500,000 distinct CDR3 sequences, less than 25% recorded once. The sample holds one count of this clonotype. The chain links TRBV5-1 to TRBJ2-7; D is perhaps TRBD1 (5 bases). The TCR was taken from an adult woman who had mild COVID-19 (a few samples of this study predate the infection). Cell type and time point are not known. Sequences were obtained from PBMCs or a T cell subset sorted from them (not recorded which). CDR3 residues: CASSLGPRGYEQYF. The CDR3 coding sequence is TGCGCCAGCAGCTTGGGCCCAAGGGGTTACGAGCAGTACTTC.